Ten or more counts support the clone carrying this T cell receptor (beta chain). The sample comes from a study of T-cell reconstitution after alpha-beta-depleted transplantation in children. Unique molecular identifiers were incorporated into the prepared TCRbeta library. TCRdb called the PCR reads again in MiXCR, with one record for every CDR3 protein. The data contain 500,000 to 750,000 distinct CDR3 sequences, approximately 12% of them singletons. V shed 5 bases and J shed 4 bases, with 16 bases lying between them. The CDR3 extends over 15 amino acids. The receptor was derived from a male patient aged 5 to 17 who had a stem cell transplant for acute myeloid leukemia, so the T cells may come from the graft donor. The sample consisted of PBMCs, mostly from graft donor cells, taken 360 days after TCRalphabeta/CD19-depleted stem cell transplant. The V call is TRBV12-3 or TRBV12-4, the J call TRBJ2-3, with D tentatively TRBD2 (6 bases). The CDR3 sequence: CASSAGRIKADTQYF. CDR3 sequence (DNA): TGTGCCAGCAGTGCGGGACGGATCAAAGCAGATACGCAGTATTTT.